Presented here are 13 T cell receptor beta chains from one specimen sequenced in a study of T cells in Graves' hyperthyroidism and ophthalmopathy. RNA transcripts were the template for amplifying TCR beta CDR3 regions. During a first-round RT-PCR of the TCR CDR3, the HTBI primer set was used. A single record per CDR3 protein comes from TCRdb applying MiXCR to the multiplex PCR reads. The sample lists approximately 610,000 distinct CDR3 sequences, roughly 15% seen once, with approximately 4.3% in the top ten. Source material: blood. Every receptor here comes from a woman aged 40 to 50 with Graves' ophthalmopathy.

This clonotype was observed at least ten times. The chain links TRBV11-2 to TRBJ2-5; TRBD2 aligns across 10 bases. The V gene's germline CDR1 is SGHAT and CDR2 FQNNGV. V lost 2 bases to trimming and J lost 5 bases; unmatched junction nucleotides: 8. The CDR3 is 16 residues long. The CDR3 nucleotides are TGTGCCAGCAGCTTATCCCCCGCTAGCGGGAGTGAGACCCAGTACTTC. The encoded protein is CASSLSPASGSETQYF.

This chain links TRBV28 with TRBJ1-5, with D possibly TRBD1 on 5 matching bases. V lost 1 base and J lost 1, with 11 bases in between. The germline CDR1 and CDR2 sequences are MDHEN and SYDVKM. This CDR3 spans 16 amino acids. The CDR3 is CASSLSSGVSNQPQHF. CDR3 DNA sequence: TGTGCCAGCAGTTTATCATCGGGGGTGAGCAATCAGCCCCAGCATTTT.

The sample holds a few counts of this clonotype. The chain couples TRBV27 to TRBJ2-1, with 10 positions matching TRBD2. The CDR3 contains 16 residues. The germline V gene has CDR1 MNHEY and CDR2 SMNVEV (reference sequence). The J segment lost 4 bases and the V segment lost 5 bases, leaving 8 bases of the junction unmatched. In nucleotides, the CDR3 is TGTGCCAGCAGTCGACCACTAGCGGGGTCATACAATGAGCAGTTCTTC. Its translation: CASSRPLAGSYNEQFF.

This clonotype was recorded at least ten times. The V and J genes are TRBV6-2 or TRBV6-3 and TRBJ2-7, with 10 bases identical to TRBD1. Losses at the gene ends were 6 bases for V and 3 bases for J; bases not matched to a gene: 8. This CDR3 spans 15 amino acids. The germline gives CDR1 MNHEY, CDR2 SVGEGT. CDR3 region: CASSSPRTGGYEQYF. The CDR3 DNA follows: TGTGCCAGCAGCTCCCCCAGGACAGGGGGCTACGAGCAGTACTTC.

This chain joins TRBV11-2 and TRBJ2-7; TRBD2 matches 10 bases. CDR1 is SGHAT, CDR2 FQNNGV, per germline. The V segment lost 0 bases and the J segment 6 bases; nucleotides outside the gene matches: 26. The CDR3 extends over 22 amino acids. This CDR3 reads CASSLEAAVESSGSPGSSEQYF. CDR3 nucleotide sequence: TGTGCCAGCAGCTTAGAGGCAGCCGTGGAGTCTAGCGGGAGTCCGGGGAGCTCCGAGCAGTACTTC.

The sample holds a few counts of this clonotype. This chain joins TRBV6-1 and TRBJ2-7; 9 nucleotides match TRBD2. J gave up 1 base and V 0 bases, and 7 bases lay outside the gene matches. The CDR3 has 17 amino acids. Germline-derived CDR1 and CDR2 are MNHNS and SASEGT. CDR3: CASSEAQRAGGSYEQYF. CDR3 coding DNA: TGTGCCAGCAGTGAAGCGCAGAGGGCGGGAGGGTCCTACGAGCAGTACTTC.

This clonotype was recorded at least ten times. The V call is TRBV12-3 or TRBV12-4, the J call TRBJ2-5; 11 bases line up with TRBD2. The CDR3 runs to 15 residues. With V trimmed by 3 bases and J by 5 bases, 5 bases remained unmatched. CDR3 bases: TGTGCCAGCAGTTTTGCTAGCGGGAGGAGGGAGACCCAGTACTTC. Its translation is CASSFASGRRETQYF.

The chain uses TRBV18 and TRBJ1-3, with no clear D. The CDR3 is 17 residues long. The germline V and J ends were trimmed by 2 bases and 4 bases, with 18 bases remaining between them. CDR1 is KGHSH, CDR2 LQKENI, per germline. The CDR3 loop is CASSPSAVMRSGNTIYF. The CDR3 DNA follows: TGTGCCAGCTCACCATCGGCAGTCATGCGATCGGGAAACACCATATATTTT.

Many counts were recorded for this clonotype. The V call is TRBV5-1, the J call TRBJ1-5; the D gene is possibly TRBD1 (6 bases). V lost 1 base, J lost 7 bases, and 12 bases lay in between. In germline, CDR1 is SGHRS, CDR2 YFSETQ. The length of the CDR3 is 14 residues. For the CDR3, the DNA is TGCGCCAGCAGCTTGTGGGGGGCCGGGCAGCCCCAGCATTTT. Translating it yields CASSLWGAGQPQHF.

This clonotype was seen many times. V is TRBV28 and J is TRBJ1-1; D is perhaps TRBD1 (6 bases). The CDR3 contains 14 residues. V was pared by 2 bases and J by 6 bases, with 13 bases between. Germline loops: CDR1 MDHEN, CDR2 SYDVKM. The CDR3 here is CASSLGLGGSEAFF. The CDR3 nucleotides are TGTGCCAGCAGTTTAGGACTAGGGGGGTCTGAAGCTTTCTTT.

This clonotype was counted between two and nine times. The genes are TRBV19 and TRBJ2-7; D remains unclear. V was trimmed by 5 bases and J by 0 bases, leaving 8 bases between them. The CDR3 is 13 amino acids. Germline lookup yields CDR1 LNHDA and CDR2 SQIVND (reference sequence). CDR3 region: CASSAKASYEQYF. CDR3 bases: TGTGCCAGTAGTGCAAAGGCCTCCTACGAGCAGTACTTC.

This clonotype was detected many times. CDR3 nucleotide sequence: TGCAGCGATTACAGGGACTATAGCAATCAGCCCCAGCATTTT. This codes for CSDYRDYSNQPQHF. This chain joins TRBV29-1 and TRBJ1-5, with D perhaps TRBD1 (6 bases). Germline CDR1 SQVTM, CDR2 ANQGSEA. CDR3 length: 14 amino acids. V lost 7 bases and J 0 bases, leaving 13 bases between the germline ends. The whole variable domain, filled in from reference TRBV29-1 and TRBJ1-5, reads SAVISQKPSRDICQRGTSLTIQCQVDSQVTMMFWYRQQPGQSLTLIATANQGSEATYESGFVIDKFPISRPNLTFSTLTVSNMSPEDSSIYLCSDYRDYSNQPQHFGDGTRLSIL.

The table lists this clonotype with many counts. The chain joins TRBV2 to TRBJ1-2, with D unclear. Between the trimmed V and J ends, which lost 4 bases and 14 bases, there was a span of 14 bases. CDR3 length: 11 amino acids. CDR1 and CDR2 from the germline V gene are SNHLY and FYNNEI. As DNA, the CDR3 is TGTGCCAGCAGTGTTGACCGGTCAGGTACCTTC. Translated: CASSVDRSGTF. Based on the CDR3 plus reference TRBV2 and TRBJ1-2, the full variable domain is EPEVTQTPSHQVTQMGQEVILRCVPISNHLYFYWYRQILGQKVEFLVSFYNNEISEKSEIFDDQFSVERPDGSNFTLKIRSTKLEDSAMYFCASSVDRSGTFGSGTRLTVV.